Listed here are 3 T cell receptor beta chains from one sample, sequenced in a study of OX40 agonist ivuxolimab in advanced cancers. Sequenced by immunoSEQ multiplex PCR; TCRdb stores in-frame clones only, minus some. The repertoire consists of some 76,000 clones, with around nine tenths occurring once and the leading ten covering about 0.75%. Sequenced material: CD4+ or CD8+ T cells sorted from blood, taken in a trial of the OX40 agonist ivuxolimab. These receptor sequences come from an adult with an advanced solid tumor such as melanoma, head and neck, liver or kidney cancer.

This chain links TRBV11-3 with TRBJ2-7; D perhaps matches TRBD2 (6 bases). The CDR3 has 13 amino acids. Germline values: CDR1 SGHNT, CDR2 YENEEA. Deletions cut 5 bases from V and 7 bases from J, with 15 bases between. This chain's CDR3 is CASSRGLAGEQYF. CDR3 nucleotides: TGTGCCAGCAGCAGGGGACTGGCGGGAGAGCAGTACTTC.

The V and J genes are TRBV27 and TRBJ2-3; D unresolved. V dropped 5 bases and J dropped 3 bases, with 6 bases sitting between them. This CDR3 contains 12 residues. Germline values: CDR1 MNHEY, CDR2 SMNVEV (reference sequence). The CDR3, as DNA: TGTGCCAGCAGTCCAACGACAGATACGCAGTATTTT. Protein sequence: CASSPTTDTQYF.

The rearrangement joins TRBV27 to TRBJ1-4; the D gene is possibly TRBD1 (5 bases). V gave up 6 bases and J gave up 3 bases, with 11 bases separating them. Germline loops: CDR1 MNHEY, CDR2 SMNVEV (reference sequence). The CDR3 length is 14 residues. The CDR3 nucleotides read TGTGCCAGCAGGGGGGGAACGGCTAATGAAAAACTGTTTTTT. Its translation: CASRGGTANEKLFF.